This entry features one TCR beta chain sequence. This table comes from immunoSEQ multiplex PCR, and its TCRdb copy is limited to in-frame clones, with some not included. The profile shows 270,000 or so clones, more than 65% of them singletons. The data belong to a study of blood T cell repertoires in COVID-19. Participants were aged roughly 18 to 90 years, lived in about 26 US areas, and enrolled virtually. The CDR3 is 11 residues long. Germline V gives CDR1 SQVTM, CDR2 ANQGSEA. V was clipped by 4 bases and J by 4 bases, with 6 bases between them. Sequenced material: PBMCs or T cells enriched from blood (not recorded which). This clonotype was sampled from a man over 45 who had recovered from COVID-19. The chain links TRBV29-1 to TRBJ2-3; TRBD2 is a possible D gene (6 bases). CDR3 coding DNA: TGCAGCGTTGCGGGGGCAGATACGCAGTATTTT. Protein product: CSVAGADTQYF.